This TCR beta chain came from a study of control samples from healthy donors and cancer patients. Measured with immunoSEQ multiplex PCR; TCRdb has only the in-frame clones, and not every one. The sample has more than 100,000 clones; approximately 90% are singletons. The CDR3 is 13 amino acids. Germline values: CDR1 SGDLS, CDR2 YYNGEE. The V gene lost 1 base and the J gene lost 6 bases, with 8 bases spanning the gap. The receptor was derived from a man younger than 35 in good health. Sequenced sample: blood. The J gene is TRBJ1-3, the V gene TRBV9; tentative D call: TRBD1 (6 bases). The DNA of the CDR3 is TGTGCCAGCAGCGTATCAGGGGAAAACACCATATATTTT. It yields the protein CASSVSGENTIYF.